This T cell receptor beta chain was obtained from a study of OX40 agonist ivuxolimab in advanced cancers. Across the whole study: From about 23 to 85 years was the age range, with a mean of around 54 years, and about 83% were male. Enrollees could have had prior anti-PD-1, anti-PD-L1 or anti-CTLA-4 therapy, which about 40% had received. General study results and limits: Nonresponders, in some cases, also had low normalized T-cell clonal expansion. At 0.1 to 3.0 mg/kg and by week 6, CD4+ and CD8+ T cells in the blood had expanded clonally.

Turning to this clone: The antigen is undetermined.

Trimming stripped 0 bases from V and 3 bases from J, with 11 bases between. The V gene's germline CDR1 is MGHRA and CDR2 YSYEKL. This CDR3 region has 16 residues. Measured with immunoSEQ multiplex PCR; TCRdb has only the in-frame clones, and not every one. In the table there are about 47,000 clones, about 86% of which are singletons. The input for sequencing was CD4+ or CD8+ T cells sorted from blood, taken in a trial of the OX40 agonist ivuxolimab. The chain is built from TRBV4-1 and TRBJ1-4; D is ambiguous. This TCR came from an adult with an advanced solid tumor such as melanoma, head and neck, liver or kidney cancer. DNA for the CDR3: TGCGCCAGCAGCCAAGATCGCCCAGGCCCTAATGAAAAACTGTTTTTT. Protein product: CASSQDRPGPNEKLFF.